This entry concerns a single T cell receptor (beta chain). The antigen is not known. From germline, CDR1 is MDHEN and CDR2 SYDVKM. Trimming took 6 bases from V and 6 from J, leaving 13 bases between them. This CDR3 comprises 13 residues. The entry originates in a study of cytomegalovirus exposure and HLA in healthy donors. Study-level information: Out of 150 million to 200 million T cells, an earlier analysis found about 100 million unique TCR beta sequences in total.

Study findings and constraints: Common viral pathogens (according to a later analysis) appeared linked to several of the most significant clusters. CMV serostatus stood as the only immune exposure information on hand.

PCR was performed using 60 Vbeta and 13 Jbeta primers. TCRdb's copy holds only in-frame clones and misses some; the assay was immunoSEQ multiplex PCR. The table has around 180,000 clones, around four fifths seen once. The sample consisted of PBMCs. The chain employs TRBV28 and TRBJ2-3; D perhaps matches TRBD2 (5 bases). The origin of this receptor is a woman aged 30 to 39 in good health and CMV-seropositive. This chain's CDR3 is CASRFGGADTQYF. Written as DNA, the CDR3 is TGTGCCAGCAGGTTTGGAGGCGCGGATACGCAGTATTTT.